This T cell receptor (beta chain) was recovered during a study of blood T cell repertoires in COVID-19. Study at large: T cells, B-cell-depleted T cells, or PBMCs provided the cDNA or gDNA that served as material.

The repertoire was sequenced with immunoSEQ multiplex PCR; TCRdb's copy has only in-frame clones and lacks some. This sample has roughly 190,000 clones, with under 80% found just once. The germline CDR1 and CDR2 sequences are SGHVS and FQNEAQ. The ends were cut back, 1 base at V and 0 bases at J, with 6 bases in the middle. This CDR3 has 14 residues. The clonotype originates from a woman in her 50s with acute or convalescent COVID-19. This chain joins TRBV7-8 and TRBJ1-2; no clear D. Input material: peripheral blood. This CDR3 reads CASSLGGTNYGYTF. The DNA of the CDR3 is TGTGCCAGCAGCTTAGGAGGTACTAACTATGGCTACACCTTC.